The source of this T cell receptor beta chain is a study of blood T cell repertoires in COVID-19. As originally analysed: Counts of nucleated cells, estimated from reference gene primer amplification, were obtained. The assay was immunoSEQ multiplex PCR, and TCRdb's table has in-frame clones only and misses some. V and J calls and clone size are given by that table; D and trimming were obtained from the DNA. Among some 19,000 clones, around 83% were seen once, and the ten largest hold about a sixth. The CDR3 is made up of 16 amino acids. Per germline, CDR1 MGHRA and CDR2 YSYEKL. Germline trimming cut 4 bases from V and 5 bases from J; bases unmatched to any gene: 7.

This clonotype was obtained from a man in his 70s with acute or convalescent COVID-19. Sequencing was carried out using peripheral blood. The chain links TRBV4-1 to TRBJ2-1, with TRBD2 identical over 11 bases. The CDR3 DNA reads TGCGCCAGCAGCCCCCTCCCGGGACTAGCGGACAATGAGCAGTTCTTC. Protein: CASSPLPGLADNEQFF.